This entry is about one T cell receptor beta chain. These data belong to a study of T cell changes during pregnancy in multiple sclerosis. The CDR3 sequence is 13 residues long. Germline CDR1 and CDR2: SNHLY and FYNNEI. Trimming pared 6 bases from V and 5 bases from J, leaving 11 bases between. Repertoires were generated with immunoSEQ multiplex PCR, while TCRdb's copy carries only in-frame clones and drops some. The sample contains about 61,000 clones, over 80% of which appear only once. This receptor was taken from a female donor in good health, enrolled as a control in a pregnancy study. The specimen comprised peripheral blood, sampled in the first trimester of pregnancy. J is TRBJ1-5 and V is TRBV2, with D hard to call. This chain's CDR3 is CASRLEIHQPQHF. CDR3 coding DNA: TGTGCCAGCAGGCTGGAGATCCATCAGCCCCAGCATTTT. Looking up the rest from reference TRBV2 and TRBJ1-5 gives the full variable domain: EPEVTQTPSHQVTQMGQEVILRCVPISNHLYFYWYRQILGQKVEFLVSFYNNEISEKSEIFDDQFSVERPDGSNFTLKIRSTKLEDSAMYFCASRLEIHQPQHFGDGTRLSIL.